The 17 T cell receptor beta chains presented below share a single source sample, sequenced in a study of blood T cell repertoires in COVID-19. Here immunoSEQ multiplex PCR was the method, and the copy in TCRdb shows in-frame clones only, minus some. The sample carries about 150,000 clones, roughly 90% recorded once. Sample: PBMCs or T cells enriched from blood (not recorded which). These receptors were collected from a woman aged 25-40 years with acute COVID-19.

The chain links TRBV7-2 to TRBJ1-1; TRBD1 is a possible D gene (6 bases). CDR3 length equals 16 residues. Deletions cut 5 bases from V and 0 bases from J, with 16 bases between. CDR1 and CDR2 from the germline V gene are SGHTA and FQGNSA. The CDR3 DNA follows: TGTGCCAGCAGCCCAAACAGGGCCCACATGAACACTGAAGCTTTCTTT. Protein product: CASSPNRAHMNTEAFF.

This clone has a single count. CDR3 in amino acids: CASSSGGNEKLFF. CDR3 bases: TGTGCCAGCAGTTCCGGGGGTAATGAAAAACTGTTTTTT. This rearrangement joins TRBV27 to TRBJ1-4, with D possibly being TRBD1 (5 bases). Germline assignment: CDR1 MNHEY and CDR2 SMNVEV (reference sequence). The CDR3 runs 13 residues. Trimming cost V 4 bases and J 4 bases, with 7 bases left between them.

The chain recombines TRBV28 with TRBJ2-7, with D unresolved. The germline V gene encodes CDR1 MDHEN and CDR2 SYDVKM. The V and J ends lost 3 bases and 1 base respectively, with 13 bases between them. The length of the CDR3 is 15 residues. CDR3 residues: CASSFLGTRSYEQYF. The CDR3 nucleotides read TGTGCCAGCAGTTTTTTGGGCACACGATCCTACGAGCAGTACTTC.

The chain is built from TRBV19 and TRBJ2-3, with 14 bases matching TRBD2. Trimming removed 7 bases from V and 4 bases from J; junction bases left unmatched: 4. CDR3 size: 15 residues. Germline V gene sequence: CDR1 LNHDA, CDR2 SQIVND (reference sequence). This CDR3 reads CASNRGLAGADTQYF. The DNA of the CDR3 is TGTGCCAGTAACCGGGGACTAGCGGGAGCAGATACGCAGTATTTT.

The V call is TRBV30, the J call TRBJ1-1; 7 bases fit TRBD1. The CDR3 spans 12 residues. The ends lost 4 bases at V and 7 bases at J; junction bases unmatched: 6. Per the germline V gene, CDR1 is GTSNPN and CDR2 is SVGIG (reference sequence). In DNA, the CDR3 is TGTGCCTGGACCAGGGGGATTGGTGAAGCTTTCTTT. It specifies CAWTRGIGEAFF. The full variable domain, completed using reference TRBV30 and TRBJ1-1, is SQTIHQWPATLVQPVGSPLSLECTVEGTSNPNLYWYRQAAGRGLQLLFYSVGIGQISSEVPQNLSASRPQDRQFILSSKKLLLSDSGFYLCAWTRGIGEAFFGQGTRLTVV.

This chain joins TRBV14 and TRBJ2-1; 9 positions match TRBD2. This CDR3 has 16 residues. Germline V gene lookup returns CDR1 SGHDN and CDR2 FVKESK. The V gene end was trimmed by 3 bases and the J gene end by 3 bases; junction bases not matched to a gene: 6. CDR3 nucleotide sequence: TGTGCCAGCAGCCAGTTAGCGGGAGTACTCTACAATGAGCAGTTCTTC. This codes for CASSQLAGVLYNEQFF.

In DNA, the CDR3 is TGTGCCAGCAGTATTTGGACTAGCGGGAGGGGCACCGGGGAGCTGTTTTTT. Amino acid sequence: CASSIWTSGRGTGELFF. This rearrangement joins TRBV27 to TRBJ2-2; 15 nucleotides line up with TRBD2. Germline V lookup: CDR1 MNHEY, CDR2 SMNVEV (reference sequence). V shed 5 bases and J 4 bases; nucleotides not matched to a gene: 5. The CDR3 extends over 17 amino acids.

As concerns this clone: Within the sample, other DNA sequences also encode this same CDR3. V is TRBV7-9 and J is TRBJ2-3, with no clear D. The V gene lost 5 bases and the J gene lost 1 base, with 13 bases spanning the gap. The CDR3 is made up of 15 amino acids. Germline values: CDR1 SEHNR, CDR2 FQNEAQ (reference sequence). CDR3 sequence reads: CASSLVPQGTDTQYF. The CDR3 DNA sequence: TGTGCCAGCAGCCTAGTCCCCCAGGGCACAGATACGCAGTATTTT.

The V and J genes are TRBV7-3 and TRBJ2-1, with 8 positions matching TRBD2. Trimming took 0 bases from V and 4 from J; bases not matched to a gene: 2. CDR1 SGHTA and CDR2 FQGTGA come from the germline V gene. The CDR3 sequence is 15 residues long. In nucleotides, the CDR3 is TGTGCCAGCAGCTTAACAGCGGGAGTATACAATGAGCAGTTCTTC. Protein: CASSLTAGVYNEQFF.

CDR3 protein: CATSIGGSQETQYF. CDR3 coding DNA: TGTGCCACCAGTATCGGTGGGAGTCAAGAGACCCAGTACTTC. The chain links TRBV24-1 to TRBJ2-5, with D possibly being TRBD2 (5 bases). The CDR3 has 14 residues. Trimming left V 6 bases short and J 2 bases short, with 12 bases between. CDR1 is KGHDR and CDR2 is SFDVKD in the germline V gene.

The rearrangement joins TRBV7-8 to TRBJ1-5; D not resolved. Germline V CDR1 and CDR2: SGHVS, FQNEAQ. CDR3 length: 16 residues. The V and J ends lost 1 base and 0 bases respectively, with 10 bases between them. The CDR3 is CASSLVLGDSNQPQHF. For the CDR3, the DNA is TGTGCCAGCAGCTTAGTTCTGGGAGATAGCAATCAGCCCCAGCATTTT.

The chain recombines TRBV28 with TRBJ2-1, with TRBD2 matching over 11 bases. Germline V gene data show CDR1 as MDHEN and CDR2 as SYDVKM. After removal of 9 bases from V and 6 bases from J, the junction contained 7 bases not matched to a gene. The CDR3 consists of 14 residues. CDR3 sequence (DNA): TGTGCCAGTGTCGTAGCGGGAGGGCGCAATGAGCAGTTCTTC. Translated: CASVVAGGRNEQFF. The complete variable domain, with remaining parts taken from reference TRBV28 and TRBJ2-1, reads DVKVTQSSRYLVKRTGEKVFLECVQDMDHENMFWYRQDPGLGLRLIYFSYDVKMKEKGDIPEGYSVSREKKERFSLILESASTNQTSMYLCASVVAGGRNEQFFGPGTRLTVL.

To note about this clone: At one of its ends the junction is not consistent with the germline gene, which may arise from a read error. The chain uses TRBV19 and TRBJ2-7; TRBD1 matches 10 bases. Germline CDR1 LNHDA, CDR2 SQIVND (reference sequence). CDR3 length: 14 residues. CDR3 nucleotide sequence: TGTGCCGGTAGTATAGGACAGGGGGCCTACGAGCAGTACTTC. Its protein product is CAGSIGQGAYEQYF.

This chain connects TRBV7-9 to TRBJ2-5; D unclear. The CDR3 loop spans 13 amino acids. The V end lost 5 bases, the J end lost 1 base, and 8 bases lay between the germline ends. Germline CDR1 and CDR2: SEHNR and FQNEAQ (reference sequence). The CDR3 reads CASSIQIQETQYF. CDR3 sequence (DNA): TGTGCCAGCAGCATACAGATCCAAGAGACCCAGTACTTC. Using reference TRBV7-9 and TRBJ2-5 for the parts outside the CDR3, the full variable domain is DTGVSQNPRHKITKRGQNVTFRCDPISEHNRLYWYRQTLGQGPEFLTYFQNEAQLEKSRLLSDRFSAERPKGSFSTLEIQRTEQGDSAMYLCASSIQIQETQYFGPGTRLLVL.

This clone appeared a single time. This chain joins TRBV7-2 and TRBJ2-3; TRBD1 aligns across 7 bases. This CDR3 contains 16 residues. V lost 0 bases, J lost 2 bases, and 5 bases stayed unmatched. Germline-derived CDR1 and CDR2 are SGHTA and FQGNSA. CDR3 sequence (DNA): TGTGCCAGCAGCTTAGCCCCAGGGGGAATCACAGATACGCAGTATTTT. Protein sequence: CASSLAPGGITDTQYF.

The V gene is TRBV10-3, the J gene TRBJ2-3, with no clear D. Trimming took 5 bases from V and 2 from J, leaving 17 bases between them. This CDR3 comprises 16 residues. Germline V gives CDR1 ENHRY, CDR2 SYGVKD. The CDR3 protein is CAISYPTSGNTDTQYF. The DNA of the CDR3 is TGTGCCATCAGTTACCCTACGTCAGGAAACACAGATACGCAGTATTTT.

The gene calls are TRBV4-3 and TRBJ2-2, with D hard to call. This CDR3 contains 14 residues. In germline, CDR1 is LGHNA, CDR2 YSLEER. The V and J ends lost 1 base and 9 bases respectively, with 12 bases between them. CDR3 region: CASSQGPSRRELFF. The DNA for the CDR3 is TGCGCCAGCAGCCAAGGCCCTTCTAGGAGGGAGCTGTTTTTT.